This T cell receptor (beta chain) was retrieved from a study of blood T cell repertoires in COVID-19. Study overall: Whether acute or convalescent, the COVID-19 samples came from the United States, Italy and Spain.

The repertoire was sequenced with immunoSEQ multiplex PCR; TCRdb's copy has only in-frame clones and lacks some. Of about 280,000 clones listed, just under 90% are singletons. Germline CDR1 reads MNHEY; CDR2 reads SMNVEV (reference sequence). This CDR3 has 14 residues. Trimming cost V 4 bases and J 4 bases, with 10 bases left between them. Material: peripheral blood. The J gene is TRBJ1-4, the V gene TRBV27; no reliable D call. This receptor was identified in a woman aged 30 to 39 with COVID-19, enrolled during active disease. The CDR3 nucleotides read TGTGCCAGCAGTTCAGGTTTCAATAATGAAAAACTGTTTTTT. Translating gives CASSSGFNNEKLFF.